This T cell receptor (beta chain) is from a study of blood T cell repertoires in COVID-19. About the study: From the United States, Italy and Spain came samples of acute and convalescent COVID-19.

Clones were sequenced by immunoSEQ multiplex PCR, and TCRdb holds only the in-frame ones, with some missing. The sample shows fewer than 200,000 clones, around 85% of them seen only once. The ends lost 2 bases at V and 4 bases at J; junction bases unmatched: 4. Germline loops: CDR1 MNHEY, CDR2 SVGEGT. The CDR3 totals 15 residues. The sample taken for sequencing was peripheral blood. The chain has TRBV6-2 or TRBV6-3 and TRBJ2-3; 9 bases map to TRBD1. The clonotype originates from a man between 60 and 75 years old who had recovered from COVID-19. The CDR3 reads CASSYAGQGADTQYF. DNA for the CDR3: TGTGCCAGCAGTTACGCGGGACAGGGCGCAGATACGCAGTATTTT.